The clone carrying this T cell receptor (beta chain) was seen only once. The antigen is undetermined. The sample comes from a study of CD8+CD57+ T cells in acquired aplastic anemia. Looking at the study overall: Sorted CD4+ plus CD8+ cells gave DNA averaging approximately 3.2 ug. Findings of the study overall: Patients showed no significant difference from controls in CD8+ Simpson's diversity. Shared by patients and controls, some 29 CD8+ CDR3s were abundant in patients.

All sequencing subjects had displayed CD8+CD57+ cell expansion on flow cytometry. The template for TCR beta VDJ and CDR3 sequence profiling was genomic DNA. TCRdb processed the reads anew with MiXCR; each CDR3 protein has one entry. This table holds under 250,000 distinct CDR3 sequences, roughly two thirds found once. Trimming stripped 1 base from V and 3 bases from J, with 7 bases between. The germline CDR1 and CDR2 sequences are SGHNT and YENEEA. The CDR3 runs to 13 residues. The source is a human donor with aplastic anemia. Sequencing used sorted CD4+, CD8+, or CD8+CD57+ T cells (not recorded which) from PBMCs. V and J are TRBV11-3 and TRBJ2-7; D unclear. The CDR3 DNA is TGTGCCAGCAGCTTAGCAGGTTACTACGAGCAGTACTTC. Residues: CASSLAGYYEQYF.